This is a list of T cell receptor beta chains from one sample in a study of cytomegalovirus exposure and HLA in healthy donors. TCRdb's copy holds only in-frame clones and misses some; the assay was immunoSEQ multiplex PCR. The sample gives roughly 120,000 clones, about 68% of which show up once; 3.5% to 5% is in the top ten. The sample was PBMCs. The receptors here all came from a woman between 40 and 50 years old in good health and CMV-seropositive. CDR3s include the opening cysteine and the closing phenylalanine or tryptophan. The D gene is left open where the match is weak. Rows give clone size only sometimes, using once, few, many, or a class for an expanded clone.

size: .
J: TRBJ2-1
D: .
V: TRBV27
DNA: TGTGCCAGCAGCGGCAGGGTAAATGAGCAGTTCTTC
CDR3: CASSGRVNEQFF

size: .
J: TRBJ2-7
D: .
V: TRBV5-1
DNA: TGCGCCAGCAGCCGGCGGGCCCTGCACGAGCAGTACTTC
CDR3: CASSRRALHEQYF

size: .
J: TRBJ2-7
D: TRBD2
V: TRBV5-1
DNA: TGCGCCAGCAGCCACCTTAGCGGGGGGAGCTCCTACGAGCAGTACTTC
CDR3: CASSHLSGGSSYEQYF

size: .
J: TRBJ2-7
D: TRBD1
V: TRBV11-1
DNA: TGTGCCAGCAGCTTAGAGACAGGGGTTGGTTACGAGCAGTACTTC
CDR3: CASSLETGVGYEQYF

size: .
J: TRBJ2-3
D: .
V: TRBV7-9
DNA: TGTGCCAGCAGCCCCGGACAGTATACAGATACGCAGTATTTT
CDR3: CASSPGQYTDTQYF

size: .
J: TRBJ2-2
D: TRBD1
V: TRBV5-8
DNA: TGTGCCAGCAGCTTAGCCGGGACAGCGAACACCGGGGAGCTGTTTTTT
CDR3: CASSLAGTANTGELFF

size: few
J: TRBJ2-5
D: TRBD1
V: TRBV18
DNA: TGTGCCAGCTCACCACCCGGGACAGGTCAAGAGACCCAGTACTTC
CDR3: CASSPPGTGQETQYF

size: .
J: TRBJ2-3
D: .
V: TRBV12-1
DNA: TGTGCCAGCAGCTTTGATCCTGACGGGGGTTGCACAGATACGCAGTATTTT
CDR3: CASSFDPDGGCTDTQYF

size: .
J: TRBJ2-1
D: .
V: TRBV5-1
DNA: TGCGCCAGCAGCTTATCGGTCCCGAACCATGAGCAGTTCTTC
CDR3: CASSLSVPNHEQFF

size: .
J: TRBJ2-2
D: TRBD1
V: TRBV5-4
DNA: TGTGCCAGCAGCCTCCCGGGACAGGGGTTGGGCGGGGAGCTGTTTTTT
CDR3: CASSLPGQGLGGELFF

size: once
J: TRBJ1-1
D: TRBD1
V: TRBV18
DNA: TGTGCCAGCTCACCGGGGACAGGGCAAGCTTTCTTT
CDR3: CASSPGTGQAFF

size: .
J: TRBJ2-1
D: .
V: TRBV4-2
DNA: TGTGCCAGCAGCCTTACCGGGACACCAGTTGGGAATGAGCAGTTCTTC
CDR3: CASSLTGTPVGNEQFF

size: .
J: TRBJ2-7
D: .
V: TRBV5-1
DNA: TGCGCCAGCAAGGGCTTGACGGGGGAGCAGTACTTC
CDR3: CASKGLTGEQYF

size: .
J: TRBJ2-7
D: TRBD1
V: TRBV2
DNA: TGTGCCAGCAACTTCCAGGGGGACTCCTACGAGCAGTACTTC
CDR3: CASNFQGDSYEQYF

size: .
J: TRBJ1-2
D: .
V: TRBV7-9
DNA: TGTGCCAGCAGCTTAGCGCTAGTTAACTATGGCTACACCTTC
CDR3: CASSLALVNYGYTF

size: few
J: TRBJ1-3
D: .
V: TRBV11-3
DNA: TGTGCCAGCAGCATGGGGGGAAGCTCTGGAAACACCATATATTTT
CDR3: CASSMGGSSGNTIYF

size: .
J: TRBJ2-1
D: .
V: TRBV4-1
DNA: TGCGCCAGCAGCCAGCATCTAGCCACAATCTACAATGAGCAGTTCTTC
CDR3: CASSQHLATIYNEQFF

size: .
J: TRBJ2-7
D: .
V: TRBV5-5
DNA: TGTGCCAGCAGCTTGGCTAGCGCGAGACTATCCTACGAGCAGTACTTC
CDR3: CASSLASARLSYEQYF

size: .
J: TRBJ1-3
D: .
V: TRBV9
DNA: TGTGCCAGCAGCCCGCTGACAGGCGGACACACCATATATTTT
CDR3: CASSPLTGGHTIYF

size: .
J: TRBJ1-2
D: .
V: TRBV7-9
DNA: TGTGCCAGCCAGGGGAATGGCTACACCTTC
CDR3: CASQGNGYTF

size: .
J: TRBJ2-5
D: TRBD2
V: TRBV7-9
DNA: TGTTCCAGCAGCTGGGGACTAGCGGAGGGGTGGGAGACCCAGTACTTC
CDR3: CSSSWGLAEGWETQYF

size: .
J: TRBJ2-3
D: TRBD2
V: TRBV25-1
DNA: TGTGCCAGCAGTGAAGGACGGGGGGGCCAAAGTACGCAGTATTTT
CDR3: CASSEGRGGQSTQYF

size: few
J: TRBJ2-1
D: .
V: TRBV18
DNA: TGTGCCAGCCCAAATAGAGACTGGGACGGGGGTGAGGGTGAGCAGTTCTTC
CDR3: CASPNRDWDGGEGEQFF

size: .
J: TRBJ1-6
D: TRBD1
V: TRBV19
DNA: TGTGCCAGTAGTGCACGGACAGGGTTTTACAATTCACCCCTCCACTTT
CDR3: CASSARTGFYNSPLHF

size: .
J: TRBJ2-3
D: .
V: TRBV5-1
DNA: TGCGCCAGCAGCCCGGAGAGTACAGATACGCAGTATTTT
CDR3: CASSPESTDTQYF

size: once
J: TRBJ2-7
D: TRBD2
V: TRBV7-9
DNA: TGTGCCAGCAGCTGGGGACTAGCGGGGGCGTTATCCTACGAGCAGTACTTC
CDR3: CASSWGLAGALSYEQYF

size: few
J: TRBJ2-5
D: .
V: TRBV11-3
DNA: TGTGCCAGCAGTTCGGACAGAAAGACCCAGTACTTC
CDR3: CASSSDRKTQYF

size: .
J: TRBJ2-3
D: .
V: TRBV27
DNA: TGTGCCAGCAGATGGACTTCAGCAGATACGCAGTATTTT
CDR3: CASRWTSADTQYF

size: few
J: TRBJ1-4
D: .
V: TRBV19
DNA: TGTGCCAGTAGTAGGGATACAGGTCTAATGAGAAAACTGTTTTTT
CDR3: CASSRDTGLMRKLFF

size: .
J: TRBJ2-7
D: .
V: TRBV6-1
DNA: TGTGCCAGCTCACAAACCTACGAGCAGTACTTC
CDR3: CASSQTYEQYF

size: .
J: TRBJ1-1
D: .
V: TRBV9
DNA: TGTGCCAGCAGCGTAGACGCCAGGCGCACTGAAGCTTTCTTT
CDR3: CASSVDARRTEAFF

size: .
J: TRBJ2-1
D: TRBD2
V: TRBV9
DNA: TGTGCCAGCTCGACTAGCGGGGTTCTCTACAATGAGCAGTTCTTC
CDR3: CASSTSGVLYNEQFF